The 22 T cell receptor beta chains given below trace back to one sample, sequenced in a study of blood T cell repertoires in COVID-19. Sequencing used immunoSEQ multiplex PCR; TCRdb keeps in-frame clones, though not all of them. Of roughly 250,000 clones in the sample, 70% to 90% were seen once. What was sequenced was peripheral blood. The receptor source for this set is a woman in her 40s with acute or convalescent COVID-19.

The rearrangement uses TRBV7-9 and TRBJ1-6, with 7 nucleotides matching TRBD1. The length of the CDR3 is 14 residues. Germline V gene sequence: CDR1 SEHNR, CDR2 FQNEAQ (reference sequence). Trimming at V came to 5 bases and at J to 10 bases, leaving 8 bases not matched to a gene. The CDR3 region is CASSAGTVASPLHF. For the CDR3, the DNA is TGTGCCAGCAGCGCCGGGACAGTGGCGTCACCCCTCCACTTT. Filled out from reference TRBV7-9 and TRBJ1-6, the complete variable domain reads DTGVSQNPRHKITKRGQNVTFRCDPISEHNRLYWYRQTLGQGPEFLTYFQNEAQLEKSRLLSDRFSAERPKGSFSTLEIQRTEQGDSAMYLCASSAGTVASPLHFGNGTRLTVT.

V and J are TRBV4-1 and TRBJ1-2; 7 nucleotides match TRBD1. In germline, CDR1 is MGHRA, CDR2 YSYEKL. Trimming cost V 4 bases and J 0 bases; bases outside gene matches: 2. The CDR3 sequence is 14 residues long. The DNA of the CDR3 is TGCGCCAGCAGCCCACAGGGGTCTAACTATGGCTACACCTTC. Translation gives CASSPQGSNYGYTF.

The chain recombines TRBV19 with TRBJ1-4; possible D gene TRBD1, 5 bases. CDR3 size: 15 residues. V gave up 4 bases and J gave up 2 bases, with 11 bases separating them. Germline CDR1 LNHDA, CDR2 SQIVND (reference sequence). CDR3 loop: CASSTSGFTNEKLFF. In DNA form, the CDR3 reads TGTGCCAGTAGTACCTCAGGGTTCACTAATGAAAAACTGTTTTTT. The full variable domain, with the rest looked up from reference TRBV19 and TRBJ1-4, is DGGITQSPKYLFRKEGQNVTLSCEQNLNHDAMYWYRQDPGQGLRLIYYSQIVNDFQKGDIAEGYSVSREKKESFPLTVTSAQKNPTAFYLCASSTSGFTNEKLFFGSGTQLSVL.

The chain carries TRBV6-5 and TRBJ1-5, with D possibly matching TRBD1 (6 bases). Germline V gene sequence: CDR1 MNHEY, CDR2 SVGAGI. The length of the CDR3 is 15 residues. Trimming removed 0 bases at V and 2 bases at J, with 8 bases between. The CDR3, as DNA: TGTGCCAGCAGTTACTCCTACAGGGGCAATCAGCCCCAGCATTTT. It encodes CASSYSYRGNQPQHF.

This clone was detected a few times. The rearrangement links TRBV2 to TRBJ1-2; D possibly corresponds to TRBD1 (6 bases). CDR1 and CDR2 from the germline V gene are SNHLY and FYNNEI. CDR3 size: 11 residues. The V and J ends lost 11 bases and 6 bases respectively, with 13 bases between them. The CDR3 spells CASTGGDGYTF. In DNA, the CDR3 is TGTGCCTCGACAGGAGGCGATGGCTACACCTTC.

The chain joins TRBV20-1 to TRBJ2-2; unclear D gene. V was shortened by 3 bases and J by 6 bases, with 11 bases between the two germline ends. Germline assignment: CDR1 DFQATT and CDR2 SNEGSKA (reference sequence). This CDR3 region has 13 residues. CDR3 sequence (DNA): TGCAGTGCTAGTTCTGTTCAGGCCGGGGAGCTGTTTTTT. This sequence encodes CSASSVQAGELFF.

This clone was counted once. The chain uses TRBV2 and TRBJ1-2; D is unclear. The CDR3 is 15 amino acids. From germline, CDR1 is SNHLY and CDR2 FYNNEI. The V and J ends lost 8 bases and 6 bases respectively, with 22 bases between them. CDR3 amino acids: CASLGGEGKYNGYTF. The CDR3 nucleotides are TGTGCCAGCCTCGGCGGGGAAGGGAAATATAATGGCTACACCTTC. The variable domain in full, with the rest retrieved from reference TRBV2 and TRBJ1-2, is EPEVTQTPSHQVTQMGQEVILRCVPISNHLYFYWYRQILGQKVEFLVSFYNNEISEKSEIFDDQFSVERPDGSNFTLKIRSTKLEDSAMYFCASLGGEGKYNGYTFGSGTRLTVV.

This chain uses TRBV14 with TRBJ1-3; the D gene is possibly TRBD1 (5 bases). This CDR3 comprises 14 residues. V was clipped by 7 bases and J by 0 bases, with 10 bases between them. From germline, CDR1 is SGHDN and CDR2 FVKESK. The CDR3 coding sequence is TGTGCCAGCATGGCAGGGTACTCTGGAAACACCATATATTTT. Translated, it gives CASMAGYSGNTIYF. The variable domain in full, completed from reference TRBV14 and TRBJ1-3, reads EAGVTQFPSHSVIEKGQTVTLRCDPISGHDNLYWYRRVMGKEIKFLLHFVKESKQDESGMPNNRFLAERTGGTYSTLKVQPAELEDSGVYFCASMAGYSGNTIYFGEGSWLTVV.

CDR3 DNA: TGTGCCAGCAGCGGGTACCGGACAGTCCAAGAGACCCAGTACTTC. Translation gives CASSGYRTVQETQYF. This chain uses TRBV11-2 with TRBJ2-5, with a possible D match to TRBD1 (6 bases). V was clipped by 5 bases and J by 1 base, with 14 bases between them. The germline V gene has CDR1 SGHAT and CDR2 FQNNGV. This CDR3 spans 15 amino acids.

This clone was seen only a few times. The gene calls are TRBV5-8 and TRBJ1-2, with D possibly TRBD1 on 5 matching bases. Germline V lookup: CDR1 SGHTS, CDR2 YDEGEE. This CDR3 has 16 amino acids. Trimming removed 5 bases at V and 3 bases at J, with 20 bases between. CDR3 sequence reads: CASSLPVPTGDYGYTF. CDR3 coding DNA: TGTGCCAGCAGTTTGCCTGTTCCTACAGGCGACTATGGCTACACCTTC.

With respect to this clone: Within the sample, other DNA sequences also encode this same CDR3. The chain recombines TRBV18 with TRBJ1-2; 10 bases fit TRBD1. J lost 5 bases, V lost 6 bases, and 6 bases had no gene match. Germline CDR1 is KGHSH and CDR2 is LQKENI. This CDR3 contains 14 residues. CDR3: CASSLGQGVYGYTF. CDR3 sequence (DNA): TGTGCCAGCTCCCTCGGACAGGGGGTATATGGCTACACCTTC.

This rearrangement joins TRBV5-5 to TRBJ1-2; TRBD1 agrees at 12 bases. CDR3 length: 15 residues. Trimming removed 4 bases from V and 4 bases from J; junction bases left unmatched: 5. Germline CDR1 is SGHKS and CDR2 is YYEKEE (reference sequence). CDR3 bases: TGTGCCAGCAGCCAGGGACAGGGGGCCAGCTATGGCTACACCTTC. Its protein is CASSQGQGASYGYTF.

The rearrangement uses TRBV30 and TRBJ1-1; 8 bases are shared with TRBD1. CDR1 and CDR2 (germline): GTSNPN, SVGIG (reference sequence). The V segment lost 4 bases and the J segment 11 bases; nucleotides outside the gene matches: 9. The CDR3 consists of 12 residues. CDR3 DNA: TGTGCCTGGACCCGATCGACAGGGGACGCTTTCTTT. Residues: CAWTRSTGDAFF.

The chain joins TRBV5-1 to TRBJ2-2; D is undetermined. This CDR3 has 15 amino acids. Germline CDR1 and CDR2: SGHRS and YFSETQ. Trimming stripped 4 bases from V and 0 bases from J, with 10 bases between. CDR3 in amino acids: CASSVTYSNTGELFF. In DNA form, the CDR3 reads TGCGCCAGCAGCGTGACATATTCGAACACCGGGGAGCTGTTTTTT.

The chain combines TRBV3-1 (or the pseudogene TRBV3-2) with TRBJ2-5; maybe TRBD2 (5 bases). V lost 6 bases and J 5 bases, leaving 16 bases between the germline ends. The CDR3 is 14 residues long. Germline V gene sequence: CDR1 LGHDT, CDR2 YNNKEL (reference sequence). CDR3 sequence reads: CASSRPITGETQYF. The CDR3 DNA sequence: TGTGCCAGCAGTCGACCTATAACGGGGGAGACCCAGTACTTC.

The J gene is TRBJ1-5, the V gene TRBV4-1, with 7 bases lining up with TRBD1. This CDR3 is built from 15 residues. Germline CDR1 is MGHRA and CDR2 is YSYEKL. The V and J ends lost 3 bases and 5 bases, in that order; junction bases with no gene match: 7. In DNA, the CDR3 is TGCGCCAGCAGCCATTTGACAGGGCGACATCAGCCCCAGCATTTT. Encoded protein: CASSHLTGRHQPQHF.

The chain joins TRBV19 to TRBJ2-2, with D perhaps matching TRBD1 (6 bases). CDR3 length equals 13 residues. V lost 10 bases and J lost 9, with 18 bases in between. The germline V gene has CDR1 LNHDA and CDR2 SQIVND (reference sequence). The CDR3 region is CATSQQGLRELFF. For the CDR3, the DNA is TGTGCCACCTCTCAACAGGGTTTGCGGGAGCTGTTTTTT. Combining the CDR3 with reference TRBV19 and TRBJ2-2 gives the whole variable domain DGGITQSPKYLFRKEGQNVTLSCEQNLNHDAMYWYRQDPGQGLRLIYYSQIVNDFQKGDIAEGYSVSREKKESFPLTVTSAQKNPTAFYLCATSQQGLRELFFGEGSRLTVL.

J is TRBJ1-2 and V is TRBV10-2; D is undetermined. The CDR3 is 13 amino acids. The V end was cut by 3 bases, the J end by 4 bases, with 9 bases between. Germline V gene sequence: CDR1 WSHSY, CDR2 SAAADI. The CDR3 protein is CASSEAQLYGYTF. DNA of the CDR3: TGCGCCAGCAGTGAAGCACAGCTCTATGGCTACACCTTC.

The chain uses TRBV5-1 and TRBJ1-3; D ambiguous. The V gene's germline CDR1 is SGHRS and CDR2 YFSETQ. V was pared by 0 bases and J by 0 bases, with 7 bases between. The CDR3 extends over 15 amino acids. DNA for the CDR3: TGCGCCAGCAGCTTGGCCGACTTCTCTGGAAACACCATATATTTT. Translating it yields CASSLADFSGNTIYF.

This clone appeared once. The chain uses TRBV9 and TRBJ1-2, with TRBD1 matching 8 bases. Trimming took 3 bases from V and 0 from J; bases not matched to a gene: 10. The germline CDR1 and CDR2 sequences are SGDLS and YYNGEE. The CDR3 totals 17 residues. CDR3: CASSAGQANWANYGYTF. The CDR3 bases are TGTGCCAGCAGCGCGGGACAGGCGAATTGGGCTAACTATGGCTACACCTTC.

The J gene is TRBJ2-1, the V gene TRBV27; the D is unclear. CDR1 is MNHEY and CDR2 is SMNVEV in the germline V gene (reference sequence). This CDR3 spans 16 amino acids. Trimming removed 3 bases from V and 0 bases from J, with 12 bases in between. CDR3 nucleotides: TGTGCCAGCAGTTTTGGTCTGACAAGCTCCTACAATGAGCAGTTCTTC. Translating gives CASSFGLTSSYNEQFF.

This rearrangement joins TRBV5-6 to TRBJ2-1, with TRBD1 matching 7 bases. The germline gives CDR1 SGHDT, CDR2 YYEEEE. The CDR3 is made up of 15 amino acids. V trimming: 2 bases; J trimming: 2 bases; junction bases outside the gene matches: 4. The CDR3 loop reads CASSFSDRAYNEQFF. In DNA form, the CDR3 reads TGTGCCAGCAGCTTCTCCGACAGGGCCTACAATGAGCAGTTCTTC.